This T cell receptor beta chain was captured in a study of cytomegalovirus exposure and HLA in healthy donors. Remarks on this clone: What it binds is not known.

13 Jbeta primers and 60 Vbeta primers were used for the PCR. How the authors handled the data: Unique TCR beta chains totaled some 80 million in a later count, with approximately 11 million of them shared. Produced via immunoSEQ multiplex PCR; TCRdb's table is partial and in-frame only. V and J calls and clone size are as listed in that table; D and trimming were resolved from the DNA. This sample has more than 95,000 clones, with over 75% found just once. Germline-derived CDR1 and CDR2 are MNHEY and SMNVEV (reference sequence). Trimming took off 6 bases at V and 4 bases at J, with 3 bases between the two ends. This CDR3 contains 11 residues. Regarding the study as a whole: An assumption of roughly uniform sequencing depth across donors underlay the presence/absence analyses. The study put 150 to 200 TCR beta chains on its list as cytomegalovirus-associated.

The sample was PBMCs. This chain joins TRBV27 and TRBJ1-4; no firm D call. The TCR originated in a young man in good health and CMV-seropositive. CDR3 protein: CASSYNEKLFF. The CDR3 nucleotides are TGTGCCAGCAGCTATAATGAAAAACTGTTTTTT. Filled out from reference TRBV27 and TRBJ1-4, the complete variable domain reads EAQVTQNPRYLITVTGKKLTVTCSQNMNHEYMSWYRQDPGLGLRQIYYSMNVEVTDKGDVPEGYKVSRKEKRNFPLILESPSPNQTSLYFCASSYNEKLFFGSGTQLSVL.